The clone carrying this T cell receptor beta chain came up a few times. The ends were cut back, 0 bases at V and 11 bases at J, with 16 bases in the middle. CDR3 size: 14 residues. Germline V gives CDR1 LGHNA, CDR2 YSLEER. The data belong to a study of blood T cell repertoires in COVID-19. For the study at large: The samples span acute and convalescent COVID-19 from the United States, Italy and Spain.

TCRdb's table, derived via immunoSEQ multiplex PCR, lists solely in-frame clones and lacks some. The sample holds approximately 150,000 clones, approximately 81% seen once. The sequenced material came from PBMCs or T cells enriched from blood (not recorded which). The chain uses TRBV4-3 and TRBJ1-1, with a weak D call TRBD1 (5 bases). The clonotype originates from a woman in her forties or fifties who had recovered from COVID-19. The CDR3 loop reads CASSQEKGIGSAFF. In DNA, the CDR3 is TGCGCCAGCAGCCAAGAAAAGGGGATCGGGTCGGCTTTCTTT.